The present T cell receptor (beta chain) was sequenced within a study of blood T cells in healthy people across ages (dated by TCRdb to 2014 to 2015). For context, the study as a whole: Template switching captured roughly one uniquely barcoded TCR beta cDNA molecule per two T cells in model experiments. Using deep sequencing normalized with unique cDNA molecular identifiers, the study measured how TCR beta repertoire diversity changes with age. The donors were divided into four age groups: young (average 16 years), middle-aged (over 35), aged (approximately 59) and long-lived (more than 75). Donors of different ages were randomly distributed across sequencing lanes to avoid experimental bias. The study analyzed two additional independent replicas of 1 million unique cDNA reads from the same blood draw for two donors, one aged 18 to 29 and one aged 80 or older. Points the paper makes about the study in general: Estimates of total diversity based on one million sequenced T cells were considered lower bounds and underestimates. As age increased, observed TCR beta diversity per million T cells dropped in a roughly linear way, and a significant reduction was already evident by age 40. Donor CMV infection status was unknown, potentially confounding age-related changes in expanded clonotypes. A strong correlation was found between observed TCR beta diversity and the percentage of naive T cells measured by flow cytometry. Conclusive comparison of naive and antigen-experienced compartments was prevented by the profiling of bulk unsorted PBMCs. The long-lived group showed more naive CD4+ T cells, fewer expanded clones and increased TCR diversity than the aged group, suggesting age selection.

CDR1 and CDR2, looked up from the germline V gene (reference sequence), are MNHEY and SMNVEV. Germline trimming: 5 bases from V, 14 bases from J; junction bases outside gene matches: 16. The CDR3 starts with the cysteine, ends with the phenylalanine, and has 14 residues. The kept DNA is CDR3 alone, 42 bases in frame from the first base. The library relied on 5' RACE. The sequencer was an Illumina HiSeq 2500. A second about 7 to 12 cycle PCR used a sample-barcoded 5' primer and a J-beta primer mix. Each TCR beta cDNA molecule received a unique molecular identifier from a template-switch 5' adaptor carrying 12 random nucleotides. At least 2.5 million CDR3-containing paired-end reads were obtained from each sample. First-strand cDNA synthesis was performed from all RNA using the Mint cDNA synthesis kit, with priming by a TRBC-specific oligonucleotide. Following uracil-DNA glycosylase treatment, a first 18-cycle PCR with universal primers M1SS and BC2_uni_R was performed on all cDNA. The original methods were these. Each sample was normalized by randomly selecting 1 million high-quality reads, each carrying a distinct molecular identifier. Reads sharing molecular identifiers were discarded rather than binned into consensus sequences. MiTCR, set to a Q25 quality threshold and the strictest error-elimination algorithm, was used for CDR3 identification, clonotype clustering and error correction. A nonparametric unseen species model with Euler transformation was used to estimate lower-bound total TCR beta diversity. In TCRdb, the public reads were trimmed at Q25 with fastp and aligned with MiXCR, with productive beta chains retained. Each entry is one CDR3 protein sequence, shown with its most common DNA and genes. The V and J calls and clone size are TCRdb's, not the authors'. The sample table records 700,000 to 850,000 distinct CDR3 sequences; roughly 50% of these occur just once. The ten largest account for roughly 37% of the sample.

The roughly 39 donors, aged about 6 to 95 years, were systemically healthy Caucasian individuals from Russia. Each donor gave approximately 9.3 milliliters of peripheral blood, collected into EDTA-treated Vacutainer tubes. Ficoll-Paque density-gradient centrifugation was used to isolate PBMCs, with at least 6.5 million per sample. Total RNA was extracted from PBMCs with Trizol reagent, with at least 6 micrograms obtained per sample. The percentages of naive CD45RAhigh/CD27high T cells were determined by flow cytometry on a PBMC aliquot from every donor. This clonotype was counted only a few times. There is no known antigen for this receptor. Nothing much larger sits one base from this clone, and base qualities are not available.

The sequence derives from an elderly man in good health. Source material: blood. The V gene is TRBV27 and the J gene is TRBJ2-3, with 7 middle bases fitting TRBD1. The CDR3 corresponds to CASSKGLDRENAYF. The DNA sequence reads TGTGCCAGCAGTAAGGGCTTAGACAGGGAAAACGCGTATTTT.